This entry describes one T cell receptor beta chain. Its antigen is as yet unknown. Bulk tumor genomic DNA, around 590 ng per sample, was used as template. Multiple biopsies spaced far apart were taken from each primary tumor during surgery. Those enrolled were patients newly diagnosed with untreated non-small cell lung cancer and undergoing curative surgery. Donors comprised surgical patients with newly diagnosed non-small cell lung cancer, operated on with curative intent. This CDR3 contains 15 residues. Losses at the gene ends were 1 base for V and 10 bases for J; bases not matched to a gene: 8. The germline gives CDR1 SGHDN, CDR2 FVKESK. Multiplex PCR was performed with 32 V and 13 J primers, and it amplified TCR beta CDR3. TCRdb re-called the multiplex PCR reads through MiXCR, storing one row per CDR3 protein. Of roughly 14,000 distinct CDR3 sequences in the sample, under 30% were seen once. This record comes from a study of immune heterogeneity within non-small cell lung tumors. Looking at the study overall: Squamous cell carcinomas accounted for a few of the tumors, non-squamous carcinomas for 10, and 1 was not otherwise specified. Study-level points and caveats: Identical dominant CDR3 beta clonotypes were found recurring across a patient's tumor sites, along with site-unique high-frequency clones.

The chain employs TRBV14 and TRBJ1-4; 8 bases match TRBD1. The sequence came from a man aged 40-50 years with non-small cell lung cancer. Input material: lung tumor tissue. CDR3 DNA sequence: TGTGCCAGCAGCCAAGTGCGGACAGGGTCAGGAAAACTGTTTTTT. Its translation: CASSQVRTGSGKLFF.